This record covers a single T cell receptor (beta chain). As yet, its antigen is unknown. The PCR made use of 60 Vbeta and 13 Jbeta primers. Sequenced by immunoSEQ multiplex PCR; TCRdb stores in-frame clones only, minus some. The sample has 95,000 to 150,000 clones, and its top ten clones hold about 3.5%. This sample was taken from a study of cytomegalovirus exposure and HLA in healthy donors. Points from the study as a whole: In the analysis, some V segments, TRBV6-2 and TRBV6-3 included, were excluded as indistinguishable.

V gave up 6 bases and J gave up 5 bases, with 11 bases separating them. There are 13 residues in the CDR3. Germline V gene data show CDR1 as KGHSH and CDR2 as LQKENI. What was sequenced was PBMCs. The chain has TRBV18 and TRBJ1-5; the D gene is possibly TRBD1 (5 bases). This sequence originates from a man aged 18 to 30 in good health and CMV-seronegative. CDR3 amino acids: CASSPLGDQPQHF. CDR3 in DNA: TGTGCCAGCTCCCCGCTAGGGGATCAGCCCCAGCATTTT. The full variable domain, in which reference TRBV18 and TRBJ1-5 provide the parts outside the CDR3, is NAGVMQNPRHLVRRRGQEARLRCSPMKGHSHVYWYRQLPEEGLKFMVYLQKENIIDESGMPKERFSAEFPKEGPSILRIQQVVRGDSAAYFCASSPLGDQPQHFGDGTRLSIL.